One and the same sample provided the 2 T cell receptor beta chains below, sequenced in a study of blood T cell repertoires in COVID-19. Repertoires were generated with immunoSEQ multiplex PCR, while TCRdb's copy carries only in-frame clones and drops some. The data contain approximately 5,000 clones, roughly 82% of them singletons. Sequencing was carried out using peripheral blood. Receptors were obtained from a man between 70 and 80 years old with active COVID-19.

The rearrangement links TRBV7-2 to TRBJ1-1; 9 bases agree with TRBD1. V lost 5 bases, J lost 6 bases, and 4 bases stayed unmatched. The length of the CDR3 is 13 residues. Germline CDR1 and CDR2: SGHTA and FQGNSA. CDR3 DNA sequence: TGTGCCAGCAGCCTTGACAGGGGGTCTGAAGCTTTCTTT. It translates to CASSLDRGSEAFF. Combining the CDR3 with reference TRBV7-2 and TRBJ1-1 gives the whole variable domain GAGVSQSPSNKVTEKGKDVELRCDPISGHTALYWYRQSLGQGLEFLIYFQGNSAPDKSGLPSDRFSAERTGGSVSTLTIQRTQQEDSAVYLCASSLDRGSEAFFGQGTRLTVV.

This clone is labeled large. The chain recombines TRBV10-3 with TRBJ2-1; D possibly corresponds to TRBD1 (6 bases). The V gene's germline CDR1 is ENHRY and CDR2 SYGVKD. This CDR3 has 13 residues. Trimming left V 6 bases short and J 5 bases short, with 11 bases between. CDR3 in DNA: TGTGCCATCAGGACTGGACAGCACAATGAGCAGTTCTTC. It yields the protein CAIRTGQHNEQFF.